This T cell receptor beta chain appears in the sequencing data of a study of identical twins. Points from the study as a whole: Fewer insertions marked abundant cord blood beta clonotypes; young adult naive trended weakly, memory not at all. A cross-sectional statistical analysis, not follow-up of the same donors, supported the conclusions.

About this clonotype: No antigen is known for it.

Trimming removed 4 bases from V and 1 base from J; junction bases left unmatched: 10. Germline CDR1 and CDR2: MNHEY and SVGEGT. The CDR3 has 16 amino acids. MiXCR, run by TCRdb on the 5' RACE reads, gives a single entry per CDR3 protein. The table shows 600,000 to 850,000 distinct CDR3 sequences, with about 20% occurring only once. These data were likewise used in another study, on T cells expressing NK-cell markers. That study reports: Among CD8+ T cells from more than five donors, dominant NKG2C+ clonotypes accounted for about 1.0-7.0%.

This chain uses TRBV6-2 or TRBV6-3 with TRBJ2-7; the match to TRBD1 covers 7 bases. This clonotype was obtained from a woman younger than 30 in good health. The sample comprised PBMCs. The CDR3 DNA reads as TGTGCCAGCAGTTCCATCATTGCACAGGGGTCCTACGAGCAGTACTTC. Translation gives CASSSIIAQGSYEQYF.